This entry describes one T cell receptor beta chain. What it binds is not known. The record originates from a study of regulatory T cells in long-lasting Graves disease. Study-wide findings and caveats: There was favoring of TRBV28, TRBJ1-2 and TRBJ2-5 in persistent disease.

V was cut by 8 bases and J by 1 base, with 11 bases left in between. The CDR3 runs to 13 residues. The germline CDR1 and CDR2 sequences are SNHLY and FYNNEI. Time point defined: newly diagnosed GD, antithyroid drugs for less than 3 months. Isolated PBMC RNA provided the starting material for the TCR library. TCR beta libraries were built with iRepertoire HTBI primers and Arm-PCR of CDR3 regions. MiXCR was run by TCRdb on the multiplex PCR reads, yielding one entry per CDR3 protein. This table holds over 350,000 distinct CDR3 sequences, approximately 15% found once. The sample also formed part of further work on T cells in Graves' hyperthyroidism and ophthalmopathy.

This specimen was peripheral blood mononuclear cells (PBMCs), taken at new diagnosis, from a patient treated with antithyroid drugs. The receptor was isolated from a woman aged 40 to 50 with Graves disease. This chain links TRBV2 with TRBJ1-1; D might be TRBD1 (5 bases). The CDR3 DNA follows: TGTGCCAGCCCGGGACCCTCGAACACTGAAGCTTTCTTT. Its translation: CASPGPSNTEAFF. The full variable domain, its missing parts supplied by reference TRBV2 and TRBJ1-1, is EPEVTQTPSHQVTQMGQEVILRCVPISNHLYFYWYRQILGQKVEFLVSFYNNEISEKSEIFDDQFSVERPDGSNFTLKIRSTKLEDSAMYFCASPGPSNTEAFFGQGTRLTVV.